This T cell receptor beta chain comes out of a study of blood T cell repertoires in COVID-19. Study context: Collection of acute and convalescent COVID-19 samples took place in the United States, Italy and Spain. PBMCs, B-cell-depleted T cells, or T cells provided the cDNA or gDNA that made up the material.

Original data processing: Amplification of reference gene primers provided the estimated nucleated cell counts. The repertoire was sequenced with immunoSEQ multiplex PCR; TCRdb's copy has only in-frame clones and lacks some. Clone size and the V and J calls come from that table; the DNA yielded D and trimming. Of nearly 350,000 clones in the sample, 85% to 90% were seen once. Seattle-derived patients entered the study during active infection and were followed longitudinally. Sequences were obtained from peripheral blood. The sequence came from a woman aged 50 to 60 with COVID-19, enrolled during active disease.

The CDR3 sequence: CASSPGIDSGKLFF. In DNA form, the CDR3 reads TGTGCCAGCAGCCCAGGAATTGATTCTGGAAAACTGTTTTTT. The chain carries TRBV5-4 and TRBJ1-4; no clear D. The germline V and J ends were trimmed by 4 bases and 10 bases, with 17 bases remaining between them. The germline V gene encodes CDR1 SGHNT and CDR2 YYREEE (reference sequence). This CDR3 is 14 amino acids long.